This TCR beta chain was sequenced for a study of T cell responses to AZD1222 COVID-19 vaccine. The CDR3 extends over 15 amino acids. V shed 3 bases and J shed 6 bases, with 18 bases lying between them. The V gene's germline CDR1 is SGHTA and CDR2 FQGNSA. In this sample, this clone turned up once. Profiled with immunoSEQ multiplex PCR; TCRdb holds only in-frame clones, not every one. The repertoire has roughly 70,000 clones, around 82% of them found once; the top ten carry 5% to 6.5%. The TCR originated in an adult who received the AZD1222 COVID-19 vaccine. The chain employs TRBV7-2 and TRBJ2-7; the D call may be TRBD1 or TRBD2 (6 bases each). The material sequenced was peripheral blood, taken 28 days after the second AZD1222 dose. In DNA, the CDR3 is TGTGCCAGCAGCTTCACAGGGACTCCGGTGGGCGAGCAGTACTTC. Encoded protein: CASSFTGTPVGEQYF.